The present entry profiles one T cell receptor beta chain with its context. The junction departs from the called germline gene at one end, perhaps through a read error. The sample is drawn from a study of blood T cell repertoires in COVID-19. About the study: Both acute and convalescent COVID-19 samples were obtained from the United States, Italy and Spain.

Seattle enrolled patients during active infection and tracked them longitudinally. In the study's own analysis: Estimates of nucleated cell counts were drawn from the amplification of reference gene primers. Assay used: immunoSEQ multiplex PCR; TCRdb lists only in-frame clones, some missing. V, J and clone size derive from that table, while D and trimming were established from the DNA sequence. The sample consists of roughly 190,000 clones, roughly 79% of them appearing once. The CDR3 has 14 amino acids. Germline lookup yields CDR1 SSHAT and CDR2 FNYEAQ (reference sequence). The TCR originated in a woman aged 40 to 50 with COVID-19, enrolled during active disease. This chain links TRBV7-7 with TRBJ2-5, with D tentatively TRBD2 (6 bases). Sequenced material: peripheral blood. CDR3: CASSQAGRKETQYF. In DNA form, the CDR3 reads TGTGCTAGCAGCCAGGCGGGGAGGAAAGAGACCCAGTACTTC.